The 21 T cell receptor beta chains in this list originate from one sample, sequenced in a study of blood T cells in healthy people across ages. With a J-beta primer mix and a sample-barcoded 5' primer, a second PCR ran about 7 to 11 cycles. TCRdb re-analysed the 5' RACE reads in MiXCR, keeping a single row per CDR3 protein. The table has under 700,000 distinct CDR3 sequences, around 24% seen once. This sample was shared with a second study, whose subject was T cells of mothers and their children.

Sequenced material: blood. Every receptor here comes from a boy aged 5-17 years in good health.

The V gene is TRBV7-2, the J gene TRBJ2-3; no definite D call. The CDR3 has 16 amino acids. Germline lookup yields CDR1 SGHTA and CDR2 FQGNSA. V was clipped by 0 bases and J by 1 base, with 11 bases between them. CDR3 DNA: TGTGCCAGCAGCTTAGCGAGACCAATCCGCACAGATACGCAGTATTTT. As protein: CASSLARPIRTDTQYF.

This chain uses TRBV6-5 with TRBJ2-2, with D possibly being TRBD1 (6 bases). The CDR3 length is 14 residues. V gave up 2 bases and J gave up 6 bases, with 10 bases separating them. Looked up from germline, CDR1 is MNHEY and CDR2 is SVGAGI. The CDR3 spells CASSYISGAGELFF. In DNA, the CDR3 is TGTGCCAGCAGTTACATCTCAGGGGCCGGGGAGCTGTTTTTT.

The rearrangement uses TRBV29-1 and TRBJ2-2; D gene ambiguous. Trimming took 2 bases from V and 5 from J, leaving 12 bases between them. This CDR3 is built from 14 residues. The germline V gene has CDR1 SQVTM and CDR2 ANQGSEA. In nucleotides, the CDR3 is TGCAGCGTTGAAACCCGAACGGAGACCGGGGAGCTGTTTTTT. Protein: CSVETRTETGELFF.

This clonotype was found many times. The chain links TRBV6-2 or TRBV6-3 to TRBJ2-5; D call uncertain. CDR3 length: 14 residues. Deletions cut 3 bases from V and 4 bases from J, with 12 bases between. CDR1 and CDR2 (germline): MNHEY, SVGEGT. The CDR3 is CASSYSPESETQYF. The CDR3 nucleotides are TGTGCCAGCAGTTATTCCCCGGAGTCAGAGACCCAGTACTTC.

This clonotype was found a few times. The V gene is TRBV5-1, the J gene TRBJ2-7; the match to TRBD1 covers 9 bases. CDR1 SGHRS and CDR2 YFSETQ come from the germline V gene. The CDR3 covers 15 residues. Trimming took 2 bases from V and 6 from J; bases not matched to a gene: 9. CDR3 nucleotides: TGCGCCAGCAGCTTCCTAGAACAGGGGGCGAGCGAGCAGTACTTC. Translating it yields CASSFLEQGASEQYF.

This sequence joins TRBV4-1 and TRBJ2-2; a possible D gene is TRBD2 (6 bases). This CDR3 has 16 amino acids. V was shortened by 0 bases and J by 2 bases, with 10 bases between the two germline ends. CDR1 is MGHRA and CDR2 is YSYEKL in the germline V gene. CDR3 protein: CASSQETGANTGELFF. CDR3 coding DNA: TGCGCCAGCAGCCAAGAGACGGGAGCAAACACCGGGGAGCTGTTTTTT.

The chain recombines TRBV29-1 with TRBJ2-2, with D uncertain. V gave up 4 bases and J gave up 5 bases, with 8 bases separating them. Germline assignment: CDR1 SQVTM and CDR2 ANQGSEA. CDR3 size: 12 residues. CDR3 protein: CSVVLATGELFF. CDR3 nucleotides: TGCAGCGTTGTCTTGGCAACCGGGGAGCTGTTTTTT.

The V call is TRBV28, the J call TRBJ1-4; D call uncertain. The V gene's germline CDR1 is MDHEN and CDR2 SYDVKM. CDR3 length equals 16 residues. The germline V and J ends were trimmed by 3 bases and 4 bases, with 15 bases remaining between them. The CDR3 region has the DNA TGTGCCAGCAGTTTTGGTGTAGGACCGCTTAATGAAAAACTGTTTTTT. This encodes CASSFGVGPLNEKLFF. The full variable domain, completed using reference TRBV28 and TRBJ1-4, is DVKVTQSSRYLVKRTGEKVFLECVQDMDHENMFWYRQDPGLGLRLIYFSYDVKMKEKGDIPEGYSVSREKKERFSLILESASTNQTSMYLCASSFGVGPLNEKLFFGSGTQLSVL.

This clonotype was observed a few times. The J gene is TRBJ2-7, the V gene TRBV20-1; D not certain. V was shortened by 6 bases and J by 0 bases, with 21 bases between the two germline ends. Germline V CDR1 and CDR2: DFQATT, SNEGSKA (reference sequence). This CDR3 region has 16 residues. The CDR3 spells CSAPRSLWPGSYEQYF. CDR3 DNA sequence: TGCAGTGCACCTCGGAGTCTTTGGCCAGGCTCCTACGAGCAGTACTTC.

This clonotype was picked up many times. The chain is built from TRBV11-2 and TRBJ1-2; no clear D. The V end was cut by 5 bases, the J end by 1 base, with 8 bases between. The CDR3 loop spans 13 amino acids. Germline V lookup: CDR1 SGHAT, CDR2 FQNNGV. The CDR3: CASSPQDNYGYTF. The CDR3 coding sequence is TGTGCCAGCAGCCCCCAGGATAACTATGGCTACACCTTC. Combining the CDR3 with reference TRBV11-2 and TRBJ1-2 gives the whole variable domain EAGVAQSPRYKIIEKRQSVAFWCNPISGHATLYWYQQILGQGPKLLIQFQNNGVVDDSQLPKDRFSAERLKGVDSTLKIQPAKLEDSAVYLCASSPQDNYGYTFGSGTRLTVV.

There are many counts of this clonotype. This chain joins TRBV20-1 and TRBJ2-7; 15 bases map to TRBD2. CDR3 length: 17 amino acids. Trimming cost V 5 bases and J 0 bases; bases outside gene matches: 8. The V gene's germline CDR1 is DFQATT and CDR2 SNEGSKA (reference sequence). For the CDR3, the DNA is TGCAGTGCTTCAGGACTAGCGGGAGGGCCGGACTCCTACGAGCAGTACTTC. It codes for CSASGLAGGPDSYEQYF.

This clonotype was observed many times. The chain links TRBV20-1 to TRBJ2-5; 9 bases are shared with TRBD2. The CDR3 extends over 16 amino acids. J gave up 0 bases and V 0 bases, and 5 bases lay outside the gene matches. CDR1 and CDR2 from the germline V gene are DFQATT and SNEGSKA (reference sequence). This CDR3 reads CSAREASGTYQETQYF. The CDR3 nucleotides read TGCAGTGCTAGAGAGGCTAGCGGGACGTACCAAGAGACCCAGTACTTC.

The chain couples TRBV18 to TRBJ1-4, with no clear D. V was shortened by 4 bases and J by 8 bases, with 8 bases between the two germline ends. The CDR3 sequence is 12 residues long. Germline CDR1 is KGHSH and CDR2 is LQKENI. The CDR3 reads CASSLSWEKLFF. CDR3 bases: TGTGCCAGCTCACTTAGCTGGGAAAAACTGTTTTTT.

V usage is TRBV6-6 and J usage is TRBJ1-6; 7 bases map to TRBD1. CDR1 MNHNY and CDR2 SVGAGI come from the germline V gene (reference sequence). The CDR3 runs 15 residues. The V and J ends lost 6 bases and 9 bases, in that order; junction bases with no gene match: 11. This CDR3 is CASRPRTGGISPLHF. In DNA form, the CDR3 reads TGTGCCAGCAGGCCTCGGACAGGTGGAATTTCACCCCTCCACTTT.

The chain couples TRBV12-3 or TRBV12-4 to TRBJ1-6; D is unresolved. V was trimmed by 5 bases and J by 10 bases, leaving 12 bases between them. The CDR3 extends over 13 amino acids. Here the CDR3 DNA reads TGTGCCAGCAGTGGCTACCCTGGGTCACCCCTCCACTTT. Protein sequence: CASSGYPGSPLHF.

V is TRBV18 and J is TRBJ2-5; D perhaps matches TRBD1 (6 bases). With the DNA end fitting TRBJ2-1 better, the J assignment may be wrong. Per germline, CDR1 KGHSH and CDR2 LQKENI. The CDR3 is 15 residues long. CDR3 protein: CASSDATGYYNEQFF. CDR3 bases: TGTGCCAGCTCAGACGCGACAGGTTATTACAATGAGCAGTTCTTC.

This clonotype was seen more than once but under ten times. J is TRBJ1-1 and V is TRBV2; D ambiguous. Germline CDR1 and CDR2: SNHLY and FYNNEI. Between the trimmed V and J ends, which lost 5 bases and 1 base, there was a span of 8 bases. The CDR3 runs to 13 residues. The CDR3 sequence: CASSMVRNTEAFF. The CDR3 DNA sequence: TGTGCCAGCAGTATGGTCAGGAACACTGAAGCTTTCTTT.

DNA for the CDR3: TGTGCCAGCAGCTTAGGGGCAGCTTCGGAAGAGACCCAGTACTTC. Translation: CASSLGAASEETQYF. This chain connects TRBV11-2 to TRBJ2-5, with no clear D. Germline assignment: CDR1 SGHAT and CDR2 FQNNGV. This CDR3 contains 15 residues. The V end lost 1 base, the J end lost 3 bases, and 12 bases lay between the germline ends. Based on the CDR3 plus reference TRBV11-2 and TRBJ2-5, the full variable domain is EAGVAQSPRYKIIEKRQSVAFWCNPISGHATLYWYQQILGQGPKLLIQFQNNGVVDDSQLPKDRFSAERLKGVDSTLKIQPAKLEDSAVYLCASSLGAASEETQYFGPGTRLLVL.

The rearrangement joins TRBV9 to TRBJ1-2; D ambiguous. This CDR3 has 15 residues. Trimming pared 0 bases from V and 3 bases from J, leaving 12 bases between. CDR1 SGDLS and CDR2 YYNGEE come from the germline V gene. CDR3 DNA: TGTGCCAGCAGCGTAGCGGTCCGGGGTGACTATGGCTACACCTTC. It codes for CASSVAVRGDYGYTF.

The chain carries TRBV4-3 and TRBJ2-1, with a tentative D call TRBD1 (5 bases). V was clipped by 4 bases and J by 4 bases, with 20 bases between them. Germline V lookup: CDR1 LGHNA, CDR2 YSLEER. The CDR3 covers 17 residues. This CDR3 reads CASSLRRSGMDYNEQFF. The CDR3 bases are TGCGCCAGCAGCCTCAGAAGATCAGGGATGGATTACAATGAGCAGTTCTTC.

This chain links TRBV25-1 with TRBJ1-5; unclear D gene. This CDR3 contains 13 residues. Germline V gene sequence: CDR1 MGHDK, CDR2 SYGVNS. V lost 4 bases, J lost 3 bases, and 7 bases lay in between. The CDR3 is CASSAGNNQPQHF. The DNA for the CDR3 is TGTGCCAGCAGTGCAGGTAACAATCAGCCCCAGCATTTT.